This entry lists 25 T cell receptor beta chains sequenced from one sample in a study of blood T cell repertoires in COVID-19. Method: immunoSEQ multiplex PCR; TCRdb's copy keeps in-frame clones and lacks some. Here the sample spans about 320,000 clones, 70% to 90% being singletons. Specimen: peripheral blood. The receptors were gathered from a human donor in a cohort sampled during active COVID-19.

J is TRBJ2-7 and V is TRBV5-1, with TRBD1 matching 8 bases. The germline V gene has CDR1 SGHRS and CDR2 YFSETQ. The CDR3 is 15 amino acids. Trimming took 0 bases from V and 7 from J; bases not matched to a gene: 9. The CDR3 sequence is CASSLASDRGGEQYF. The DNA for the CDR3 is TGCGCCAGCAGCTTGGCCAGTGACAGGGGTGGGGAGCAGTACTTC. The full variable domain, with the rest looked up from reference TRBV5-1 and TRBJ2-7, is KAGVTQTPRYLIKTRGQQVTLSCSPISGHRSVSWYQQTPGQGLQFLFEYFSETQRNKGNFPGRFSGRQFSNSRSEMNVSTLELGDSALYLCASSLASDRGGEQYFGPGTRLTVT.

CDR3 sequence: CASSLRLSSYEQYF. CDR3 in DNA: TGTGCCAGCAGCTTACGTCTAAGCTCCTACGAGCAGTACTTC. The V gene is TRBV11-2, the J gene TRBJ2-7; D unclear. CDR3 length: 14 residues. V lost 2 bases, J lost 0 bases, and 8 bases lay in between. CDR1 and CDR2 (germline): SGHAT, FQNNGV.

The V call is TRBV10-3, the J call TRBJ1-2; tentatively, D is TRBD1 (5 bases). Trimming shortened V by 2 bases and J by 13 bases, and 20 bases separated the two germline ends. CDR3 length: 14 residues. Germline CDR1 ENHRY, CDR2 SYGVKD. The DNA for the CDR3 is TGTGCCATCAGTGAGCCTTCTACTGACAGAGTAGGCACCTTC. Its translation is CAISEPSTDRVGTF.

This rearrangement joins TRBV3-1 (or the pseudogene TRBV3-2) to TRBJ1-5; the D is unclear. Trimming left V 0 bases short and J 0 bases short, with 6 bases between. The CDR3 spans 15 residues. Germline assignment: CDR1 LGHDT and CDR2 YNNKEL (reference sequence). In DNA, the CDR3 is TGTGCCAGCAGCCAAGAGGGCTATAGCAATCAGCCCCAGCATTTT. As protein: CASSQEGYSNQPQHF.

The DNA for the CDR3 is TGTGCCAGCAGCCTGGTTAATCGGGGATTCAATGAGCAGTTCTTC. It encodes CASSLVNRGFNEQFF. The chain recombines TRBV14 with TRBJ2-1, with D perhaps TRBD2 (5 bases). Germline V gene data show CDR1 as SGHDN and CDR2 as FVKESK. Trimming took off 4 bases at V and 6 bases at J, with 16 bases between the two ends. CDR3 length: 15 residues.

The V gene is TRBV15, the J gene TRBJ2-3; D might be TRBD2 (5 bases). This CDR3 has 16 residues. V was cut by 1 base and J by 5 bases, with 16 bases left in between. CDR1 is LNHNV and CDR2 is YYDKDF in the germline V gene (reference sequence). The CDR3 nucleotides are TGTGCCACCAGCAGAGCCAAAGGTCTAGCAATAGATACGCAGTATTTT. Translation gives CATSRAKGLAIDTQYF. The full variable domain, rest sourced from reference TRBV15 and TRBJ2-3, is DAMVIQNPRYQVTQFGKPVTLSCSQTLNHNVMYWYQQKSSQAPKLLFHYYDKDFNNEADTPDNFQSRRPNTSFCFLDIRSPGLGDTAMYLCATSRAKGLAIDTQYFGPGTRLTVL.

The J gene is TRBJ2-1, the V gene TRBV12-5; 15 bases align to TRBD2. With V trimmed by 6 bases and J by 9 bases, 3 bases remained unmatched. CDR3 length: 14 amino acids. The V gene's germline CDR1 is LGHNT and CDR2 FRNRAP. CDR3 protein: CASGRTSGGGEQFF. The CDR3 DNA follows: TGTGCTAGTGGACGGACTAGCGGGGGGGGTGAGCAGTTCTTC.

This rearrangement joins TRBV12-5 to TRBJ2-1, with 7 bases fitting TRBD2. The CDR3 totals 15 residues. CDR1 and CDR2 from the germline V gene are LGHNT and FRNRAP. Unmatched junction bases numbered 6, after V lost 5 bases and J lost 2 bases. As DNA, the CDR3 is TGTGCTAGTGGTGACGGGGGGACCACCTACAATGAGCAGTTCTTC. Translation: CASGDGGTTYNEQFF.

V usage is TRBV7-9 and J usage is TRBJ1-6, with D uncertain. Trimming cost V 5 bases and J 7 bases, with 6 bases left between them. The CDR3 runs to 12 residues. Germline V gene lookup returns CDR1 SEHNR and CDR2 FQNEAQ (reference sequence). The CDR3 loop reads CASSRENSPLHF. CDR3 DNA: TGTGCCAGCAGCAGAGAGAATTCACCCCTCCACTTT.

The rearrangement joins TRBV25-1 to TRBJ2-7, with D possibly TRBD2 on 6 matching bases. V gave up 2 bases and J gave up 2 bases, with 10 bases separating them. The CDR3 extends over 14 amino acids. The V gene's germline CDR1 is MGHDK and CDR2 SYGVNS. CDR3 sequence reads: CASSEIGGTYEQYF. The CDR3 DNA reads TGTGCCAGCAGTGAAATAGGAGGGACCTACGAGCAGTACTTC.

V usage is TRBV3-1 (or the pseudogene TRBV3-2) and J usage is TRBJ2-3; D possibly corresponds to TRBD2 (7 bases). V was shortened by 1 base and J by 5 bases, with 16 bases between the two germline ends. The V gene's germline CDR1 is LGHDT and CDR2 YNNKEL (reference sequence). There are 16 residues in the CDR3. The DNA of the CDR3 is TGTGCCAGCAGCCAAGTTGGTGGGGGGGCCTTAGATACGCAGTATTTT. Translating gives CASSQVGGGALDTQYF.

The chain carries TRBV3-1 (or the pseudogene TRBV3-2) and TRBJ1-1, with D perhaps matching TRBD1 (5 bases). Germline CDR1 reads LGHDT; CDR2 reads YNNKEL (reference sequence). Trimming pared 1 base from V and 0 bases from J, leaving 18 bases between. The CDR3 covers 18 residues. The CDR3 DNA sequence: TGTGCCAGCAGCCAAGGAATATGGGGCGGCACCCTGAACACTGAAGCTTTCTTT. Its translation is CASSQGIWGGTLNTEAFF.

The chain combines TRBV19 with TRBJ2-1; TRBD2 matches 10 bases. The CDR3 consists of 16 residues. V lost 7 bases and J lost 9; bases outside the gene matches: 15. Germline lookup yields CDR1 LNHDA and CDR2 SQIVND (reference sequence). The CDR3 bases are TGTGCCAGTAATTCAGGAGAGCGGGGGGGCCTTGGTGAGCAGTTCTTC. As protein: CASNSGERGGLGEQFF.

The chain is built from TRBV2 and TRBJ1-4; D is unresolved. The CDR3 length is 16 residues. Deletions cut 6 bases from V and 0 bases from J, with 14 bases between. Germline V gene sequence: CDR1 SNHLY, CDR2 FYNNEI. This CDR3 is CASRARTAATNEKLFF. The CDR3 DNA reads as TGTGCCAGCAGGGCCCGGACTGCGGCAACTAATGAAAAACTGTTTTTT.

The CDR3 here is CAWNPRNTEAFF. As DNA, the CDR3 is TGTGCCTGGAATCCCAGGAACACTGAAGCTTTCTTT. This rearrangement joins TRBV30 to TRBJ1-1; D remains ambiguous. The germline V gene encodes CDR1 GTSNPN and CDR2 SVGIG (reference sequence). V was trimmed by 4 bases and J by 1 base, leaving 7 bases between them. CDR3 length equals 12 residues.

This rearrangement joins TRBV4-2 to TRBJ2-3; D is perhaps TRBD2 (7 bases). V lost 3 bases to trimming and J lost 0 bases, with 13 bases between them. Germline-derived CDR1 and CDR2 are LGHNA and YNFKEQ. The CDR3 has 16 amino acids. CDR3 sequence reads: CASSQKGGASTDTQYF. For the CDR3, the DNA is TGTGCCAGCAGCCAGAAAGGGGGGGCGAGCACAGATACGCAGTATTTT.

The chain uses TRBV4-1 and TRBJ1-2; D call uncertain. CDR1 is MGHRA and CDR2 is YSYEKL in the germline V gene. The V end was cut by 4 bases, the J end by 7 bases, with 7 bases between. CDR3 length: 11 residues. Here the CDR3 reads CASSPARGYTF. DNA of the CDR3: TGCGCCAGCAGCCCCGCGCGTGGCTACACCTTC.

In the case of this clone: The same CDR3 can be traced to other DNA sequences in this sample. The genes are TRBV18 and TRBJ1-5, with 9 bases matching TRBD1. Trimming removed 5 bases from V and 7 bases from J; junction bases left unmatched: 3. CDR1 is KGHSH and CDR2 is LQKENI in the germline V gene. This CDR3 contains 13 residues. The CDR3 nucleotides are TGTGCCAGCTCAAGACAGGGGGACCAGCCCCAGCATTTT. It codes for CASSRQGDQPQHF.

The CDR3 sequence is CASSLQGPGELFF. The CDR3 region has the DNA TGCGCCAGCAGCTTACAGGGCCCAGGGGAGCTGTTTTTT. The chain uses TRBV5-1 and TRBJ2-2, with TRBD1 as a possible D gene (6 bases). This CDR3 contains 13 residues. V lost 2 bases and J lost 8, with 10 bases in between. Per the germline V gene, CDR1 is SGHRS and CDR2 is YFSETQ.

The gene calls are TRBV9 and TRBJ2-2, with D tentatively TRBD1 (7 bases). CDR1 is SGDLS and CDR2 is YYNGEE in the germline V gene. Trimming took 4 bases from V and 4 from J, leaving 14 bases between them. CDR3 length equals 15 residues. The CDR3 DNA sequence: TGTGCCAGCAGCCCAGGGGGGTCAAGCACCGGGGAGCTGTTTTTT. Translating it yields CASSPGGSSTGELFF. Looking up the rest from reference TRBV9 and TRBJ2-2 gives the full variable domain: DSGVTQTPKHLITATGQRVTLRCSPRSGDLSVYWYQQSLDQGLQFLIQYYNGEERAKGNILERFSAQQFPDLHSELNLSSLELGDSALYFCASSPGGSSTGELFFGEGSRLTVL.

The chain couples TRBV20-1 to TRBJ1-1, with D maybe TRBD1 (5 bases). Trimming removed 3 bases at V and 3 bases at J, with 17 bases between. CDR3 length: 15 residues. Germline CDR1 and CDR2: DFQATT and SNEGSKA (reference sequence). The CDR3 is CSASKTGGAYTEAFF. The CDR3 nucleotides are TGCAGTGCTAGTAAAACAGGCGGTGCGTACACTGAAGCTTTCTTT.

V usage is TRBV6-5 and J usage is TRBJ1-4; tentative D call: TRBD1 (6 bases). The CDR3 length is 15 residues. Trimming removed 3 bases at V and 8 bases at J, with 16 bases between. Per the germline V gene, CDR1 is MNHEY and CDR2 is SVGAGI. CDR3 nucleotides: TGTGCCAGCAGTTATCAGTCAGGGGAAGGAGAAAAACTGTTTTTT. Translation: CASSYQSGEGEKLFF.

V gene TRBV11-3 combines with J gene TRBJ2-3, with TRBD2 identical over 7 bases. The trim removed 5 bases at V and 0 bases at J, leaving 17 bases unmatched. Germline assignment: CDR1 SGHNT and CDR2 YENEEA. CDR3 size: 19 residues. The CDR3 is CASSPREGFQDGSTDTQYF. CDR3 sequence (DNA): TGTGCCAGCAGCCCGAGGGAGGGCTTTCAGGATGGGAGCACAGATACGCAGTATTTT.

The chain couples TRBV24-1 to TRBJ2-7; D may be TRBD1 (6 bases). This CDR3 spans 14 amino acids. V lost 3 bases and J 5 bases, leaving 13 bases between the germline ends. Germline values: CDR1 KGHDR, CDR2 SFDVKD. This CDR3 reads CATSDDRIGHEQYF. CDR3 in DNA: TGTGCCACCAGTGATGACAGGATTGGGCACGAGCAGTACTTC.

The chain links TRBV5-1 to TRBJ2-7; 7 bases agree with TRBD1. V lost 4 bases, J lost 3 bases, and 10 bases stayed unmatched. CDR1 and CDR2 (germline): SGHRS, YFSETQ. The CDR3 extends over 15 amino acids. The CDR3 DNA follows: TGCGCCAGCAGCCAGGACAGGAAGGGGGTCTACGAGCAGTACTTC. Translated: CASSQDRKGVYEQYF. The entire variable domain, with the rest obtained from reference TRBV5-1 and TRBJ2-7, is as follows: KAGVTQTPRYLIKTRGQQVTLSCSPISGHRSVSWYQQTPGQGLQFLFEYFSETQRNKGNFPGRFSGRQFSNSRSEMNVSTLELGDSALYLCASSQDRKGVYEQYFGPGTRLTVT.